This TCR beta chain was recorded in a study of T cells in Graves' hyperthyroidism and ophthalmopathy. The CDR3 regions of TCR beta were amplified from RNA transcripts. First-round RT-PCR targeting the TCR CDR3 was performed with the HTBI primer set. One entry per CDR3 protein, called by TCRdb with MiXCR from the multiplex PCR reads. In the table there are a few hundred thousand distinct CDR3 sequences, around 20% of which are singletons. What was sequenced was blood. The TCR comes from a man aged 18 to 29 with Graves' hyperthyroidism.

The CDR3, as DNA: TGTGCCAGCAGACTTCAGGGTAGAGGAGCCAAAAACATTCAGTACTTC. Amino acids: CASRLQGRGAKNIQYF. V usage is TRBV27 and J usage is TRBJ2-4; maybe TRBD1 (5 bases). Germline V lookup: CDR1 MNHEY, CDR2 SMNVEV (reference sequence). V lost 6 bases and J 0 bases, leaving 15 bases between the germline ends. The CDR3 loop spans 16 amino acids.